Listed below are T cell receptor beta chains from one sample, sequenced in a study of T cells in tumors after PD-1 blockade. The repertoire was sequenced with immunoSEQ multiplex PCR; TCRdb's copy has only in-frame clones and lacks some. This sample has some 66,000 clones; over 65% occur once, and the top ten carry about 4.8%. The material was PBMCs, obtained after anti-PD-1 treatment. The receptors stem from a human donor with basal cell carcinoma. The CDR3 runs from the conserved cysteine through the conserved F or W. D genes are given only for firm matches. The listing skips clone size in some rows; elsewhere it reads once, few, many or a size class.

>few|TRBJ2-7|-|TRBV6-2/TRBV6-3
TGTGCCAGCAGTTACGGTGAACATCGAGGAAGTTGGTCCTACGAGCAGTACTTC
CASSYGEHRGSWSYEQYF
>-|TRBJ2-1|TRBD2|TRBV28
TGTGCCAGCAGTTTAGGACTAGCCCCCAATGAGCAGTTCTTC
CASSLGLAPNEQFF
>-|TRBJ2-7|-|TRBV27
TGTGCCAGCAGTTTGGGAGGGGGTACGGAGCAGTACTTC
CASSLGGGTEQYF
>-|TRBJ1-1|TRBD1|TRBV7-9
TGTGCCAGCACCGGGGACAGGGGGTCGGGCACTGAAGCTTTCTTT
CASTGDRGSGTEAFF
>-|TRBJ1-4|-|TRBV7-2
TGTGCCAGCAGCTGGGACGGGAATGAAAAACTGTTTTTT
CASSWDGNEKLFF
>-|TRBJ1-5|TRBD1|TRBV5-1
TGCGCCAGCAGCCCCCATGGGACAGGGAACAATCAGCCCCAGCATTTT
CASSPHGTGNNQPQHF
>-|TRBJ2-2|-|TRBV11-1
TGTGCCAGCAGCTTAGATTGGTTTGGCACCGGGGAGCTGTTTTTT
CASSLDWFGTGELFF
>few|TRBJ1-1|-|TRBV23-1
TGCGCCAGCCGCCCCAGGCTGAACACTGAAGCTTTCTTT
CASRPRLNTEAFF
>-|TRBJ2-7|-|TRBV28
TGTGCCAGCAGGTTAGGGGGGCAGGGGGATGGTTCCTACGAGCAGTACTTC
CASRLGGQGDGSYEQYF
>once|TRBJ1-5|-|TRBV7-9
TGTGCCAGCAGCTGGGGGGGGGATCAGCCCCAGCATTTT
CASSWGGDQPQHF
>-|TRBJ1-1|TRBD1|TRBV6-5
TGTGCCAGCAGAATACAGGGGATGAACACTGAAGCTTTCTTT
CASRIQGMNTEAFF
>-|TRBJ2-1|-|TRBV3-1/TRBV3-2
TGTGCCAGCGAACGGACAGCTTACAATGAGCAGTTCTTC
CASERTAYNEQFF
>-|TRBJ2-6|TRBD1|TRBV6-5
TGTGCCAGCAGTTTCATCCCGGGACAGGGGGCCCCCGTCCTGACTTTC
CASSFIPGQGAPVLTF
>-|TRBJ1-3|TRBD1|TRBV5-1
TGCGCCAGCAGCATGACAGGGGGAAACACCATATATTTT
CASSMTGGNTIYF
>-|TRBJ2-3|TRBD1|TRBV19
TGTGCCAGTAGTATAGGTGTGGGACAGGGGGCAGATACGCAGTATTTT
CASSIGVGQGADTQYF
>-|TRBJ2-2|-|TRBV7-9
TGTGCCAGCAGTTTTACTTCTCAGGCCGGGGAGCTGTTTTTT
CASSFTSQAGELFF
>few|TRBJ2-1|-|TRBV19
TGTGCCAGTAGCCCGGACGGCGGCTCCTACAATGAGCAGTTCTTC
CASSPDGGSYNEQFF
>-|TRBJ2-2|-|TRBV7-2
TGTGCCAGCAAGACAGGCCCGAACACCGGGGAGCTGTTTTTT
CASKTGPNTGELFF
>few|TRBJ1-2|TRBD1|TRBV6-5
TGTGCCAGCCGTCCCCCTGGACAGGGGGCAGGGGGCTACACCTTC
CASRPPGQGAGGYTF
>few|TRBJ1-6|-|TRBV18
TGTGCCAGCTCACCACAGGGGAGAGGGGATTCACCCCTCCACTTT
CASSPQGRGDSPLHF
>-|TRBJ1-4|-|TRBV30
TGTGCCTGCCAACCGGGACATTGGGGTGAAAAACTGTTTTTT
CACQPGHWGEKLFF
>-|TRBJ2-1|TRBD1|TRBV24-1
TGTGCCACCAGTGGCCCGGACAGGGACAATGAGCAGTTCTTC
CATSGPDRDNEQFF
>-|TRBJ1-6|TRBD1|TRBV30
TGTGCCTGGAGTTTACAGGGGGCGGCCTATAATTCACCCCTCCACTTT
CAWSLQGAAYNSPLHF
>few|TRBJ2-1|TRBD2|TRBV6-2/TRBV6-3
TGTGCCAGCAGTTCTAGCGGAGGGATGCGGGAGCAGTTCTTC
CASSSSGGMREQFF
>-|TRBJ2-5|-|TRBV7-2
TGTGCCAGCAGCTCGATAAATAAGGGAAGAGAGACCCAGTACTTC
CASSSINKGRETQYF
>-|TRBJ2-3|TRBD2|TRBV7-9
TGTGCCAGCGCCCCAGCAGGAAGCGGGGGGTTCCATACGCAGTATTTT
CASAPAGSGGFHTQYF
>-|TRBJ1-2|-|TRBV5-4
TGTGCCAGCAGCGTTAAAGGGGGCTATGGCTACACCTTC
CASSVKGGYGYTF
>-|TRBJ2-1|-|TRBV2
TGTGCCAGCAGCCCCCGGCGGCGGGGGCCCAGCTCCTACAATGAGCAGTTCTTC
CASSPRRRGPSSYNEQFF
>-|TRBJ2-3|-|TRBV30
TGTGCCTGGAATTGGGGGGAAAGGCAGTATTTT
CAWNWGERQYF
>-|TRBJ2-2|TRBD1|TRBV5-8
TGTGCCAGCAGCTTCCGGAGGACAGGGGCAAACACCGGGGAGCTGTTTTTT
CASSFRRTGANTGELFF
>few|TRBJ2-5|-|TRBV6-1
TGTGCCAGCAGTGAGACAGAATCTCAAGAGACCCAGTACTTC
CASSETESQETQYF
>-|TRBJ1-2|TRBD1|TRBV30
TGTGCCTGGAGACCTCAGACAGGGTCTAACTATGGCTACACCTTC
CAWRPQTGSNYGYTF
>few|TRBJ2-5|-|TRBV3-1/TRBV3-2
TGTGCCAGCAGCCCCGGGCTCTCAGCAGGGGGGCAAGAGACCCAGTACTTC
CASSPGLSAGGQETQYF
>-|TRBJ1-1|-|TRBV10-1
TGCGCCAGCAGTGAGGACAGGCCGGGGGGTCGCACTGAAGCTTTCTTT
CASSEDRPGGRTEAFF
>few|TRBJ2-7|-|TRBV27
TGTGCCAGCAGTCTTCGACCCGGGCACGAGCAGTACTTC
CASSLRPGHEQYF
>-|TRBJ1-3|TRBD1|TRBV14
TGTGCCAGCAGCCCAGGACAGGGGGCTGGAAACACCATATATTTT
CASSPGQGAGNTIYF
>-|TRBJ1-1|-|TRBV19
TGTGCCAGTAGTATCTGGGGGAAACCTGAAGCTTTCTTT
CASSIWGKPEAFF
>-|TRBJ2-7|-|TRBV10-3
TGTGCCATCAGTGACCGGACTAACTCCTACGAGCAGTACTTC
CAISDRTNSYEQYF
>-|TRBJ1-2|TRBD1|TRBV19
TGTGCCAGTAGTAAGGACAGGGGGATTAACTATGGCTACACCTTC
CASSKDRGINYGYTF
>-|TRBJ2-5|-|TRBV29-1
TGCAGCGGGCTGGGGGAGACCCAGTACTTC
CSGLGETQYF
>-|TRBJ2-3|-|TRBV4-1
TGCGCCAGCAGCCAGAATCTAGGGTACACAGATACGCAGTATTTT
CASSQNLGYTDTQYF